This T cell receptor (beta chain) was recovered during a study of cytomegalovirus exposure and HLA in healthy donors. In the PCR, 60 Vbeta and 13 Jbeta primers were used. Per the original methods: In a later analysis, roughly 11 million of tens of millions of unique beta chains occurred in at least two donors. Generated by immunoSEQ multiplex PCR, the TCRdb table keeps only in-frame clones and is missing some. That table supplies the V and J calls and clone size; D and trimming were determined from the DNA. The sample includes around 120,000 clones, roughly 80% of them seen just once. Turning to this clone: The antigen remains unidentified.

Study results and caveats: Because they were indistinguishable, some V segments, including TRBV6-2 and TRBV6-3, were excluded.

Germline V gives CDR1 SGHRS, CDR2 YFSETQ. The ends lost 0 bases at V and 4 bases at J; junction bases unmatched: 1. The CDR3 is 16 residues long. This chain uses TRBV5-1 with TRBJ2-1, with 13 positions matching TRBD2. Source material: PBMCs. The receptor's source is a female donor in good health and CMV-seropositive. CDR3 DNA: TGCGCCAGCAGCTTGGGACTAGCGGGGGGTTACAATGAGCAGTTCTTC. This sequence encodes CASSLGLAGGYNEQFF.